Listed here are 24 T cell receptor beta chains from one sample, sequenced in a study of OX40 agonist ivuxolimab in advanced cancers. Library creation used the immunoSEQ multiplex PCR assay. The clones in this table, taken by TCRdb from immuneACCESS, are in-frame only. Not every clone is retained; where verified, under half of the shortfall comes from an unresolved V gene, and the cause of the rest is unknown. The sample data list fewer than 100,000 clones, and 70% to 90% of these were observed just once. The top ten hold 9% to 10% of the sample. This specimen was CD4+ or CD8+ T cells sorted from blood, taken in a trial of the OX40 agonist ivuxolimab. The receptors shown here come from an adult with an advanced solid tumor such as melanoma, head and neck, liver or kidney cancer.

The rearrangement links TRBV7-6 to TRBJ2-1; D might be TRBD1 (5 bases). This CDR3 is 13 amino acids long. Germline-derived CDR1 and CDR2 are SGHVS and FNYEAQ. The germline V and J ends were trimmed by 0 bases and 7 bases, with 7 bases remaining between them. The CDR3, as DNA: TGTGCCAGCAGCTTAGCGGGGCTAAATGAGCAGTTCTTC. This encodes CASSLAGLNEQFF.

This clone has a single count. This chain connects TRBV19 to TRBJ1-5; weak D call: TRBD1 (6 bases). Germline CDR1 reads LNHDA; CDR2 reads SQIVND (reference sequence). The CDR3 extends over 15 amino acids. Trimming took off 7 bases at V and 0 bases at J, with 13 bases between the two ends. CDR3 residues: CASTSGHYSNQPQHF. In nucleotides, the CDR3 is TGTGCCAGTACCTCGGGACACTATAGCAATCAGCCCCAGCATTTT.

The rearrangement joins TRBV20-1 to TRBJ1-3; D unclear. The CDR3 runs 11 residues. V lost 3 bases, J lost 4 bases, and 4 bases lay in between. Looked up from germline, CDR1 is DFQATT and CDR2 is SNEGSKA (reference sequence). In DNA, the CDR3 is TGCAGTGCTAGTAAAGGAAACACCATATATTTT. Translation gives CSASKGNTIYF.

This chain joins TRBV21-1 and TRBJ2-5. TRBV21-1 is a known pseudogene. This CDR3 is built from 18 residues. As DNA, the CDR3 is TGTGCCAGCAGCAAAGTGTCGGATCCACGGCAATCAGAAGAGACCCAGTACTTC. Amino acid sequence: CASSKVSDPRQSEETQYF.

The chain links TRBV4-1 to TRBJ1-1; D not certain. CDR1 and CDR2 from the germline V gene are MGHRA and YSYEKL. The germline V and J ends were trimmed by 0 bases and 1 base, with 9 bases remaining between them. The CDR3 totals 15 residues. The CDR3 sequence is CASSQEDTANTEAFF. DNA for the CDR3: TGCGCCAGCAGCCAAGAAGACACTGCGAACACTGAAGCTTTCTTT.

The rearrangement joins TRBV18 to TRBJ1-6; 7 bases match TRBD1. Germline V gene sequence: CDR1 KGHSH, CDR2 LQKENI. CDR3 size: 14 residues. V lost 4 bases and J lost 10; bases outside the gene matches: 7. CDR3 amino acids: CASSLGQPWSPLHF. The CDR3 DNA is TGTGCCAGCTCACTGGGACAGCCCTGGTCACCCCTCCACTTT.

This chain uses TRBV4-2 with TRBJ2-7; TRBD1 or TRBD2 may be the D gene (5 bases each). The V end was cut by 4 bases, the J end by 5 bases, with 21 bases between. The germline gives CDR1 LGHNA, CDR2 YNFKEQ. The CDR3 covers 16 residues. The CDR3 coding sequence is TGTGCCAGCAGCCCCCGTGGGGGACGAGGGTTGGACGAGCAGTACTTC. Translated, it gives CASSPRGGRGLDEQYF.

The chain combines TRBV6-5 with TRBJ1-2; the D gene is possibly TRBD1 (5 bases). The CDR3 is 14 residues long. Trimming removed 2 bases from V and 4 bases from J, with 11 bases in between. Germline V gene lookup returns CDR1 MNHEY and CDR2 SVGAGI. This CDR3 is CASSYRDRLYGYTF. Written as DNA, the CDR3 is TGTGCCAGCAGTTACCGAGACAGACTCTATGGCTACACCTTC.

CDR3 sequence reads: CASSFMEANYGYTF. The DNA of the CDR3 is TGTGCCAGCAGCTTCATGGAAGCTAACTATGGCTACACCTTC. The chain employs TRBV5-6 and TRBJ1-2; D gene ambiguous. The CDR3 contains 14 residues. Germline V CDR1 and CDR2: SGHDT, YYEEEE. Trimming took off 2 bases at V and 0 bases at J, with 8 bases between the two ends.

This clone was detected only a few times. This sequence joins TRBV2 and TRBJ1-5, with D perhaps matching TRBD1 (5 bases). From germline, CDR1 is SNHLY and CDR2 FYNNEI. Trimming removed 1 base from V and 6 bases from J, with 16 bases in between. There are 16 residues in the CDR3. The CDR3: CASSEVGGEGIQPQHF. The DNA for the CDR3 is TGTGCCAGCAGTGAAGTTGGAGGGGAGGGCATTCAGCCCCAGCATTTT.

J is TRBJ2-1 and V is TRBV29-1; D is unclear. Germline lookup yields CDR1 SQVTM and CDR2 ANQGSEA. The CDR3 spans 9 residues. With 4 bases removed from V and 8 bases from J, the gap between germline ends came to 3 bases. CDR3 nucleotides: TGCAGCGTTGGGTATGAGCAGTTCTTC. Residues: CSVGYEQFF.

There are a few counts of this clone. The V gene is TRBV6-1, the J gene TRBJ1-3; 9 bases align to TRBD1. The J segment lost 6 bases and the V segment lost 1 base, leaving 4 bases of the junction unmatched. The CDR3 has 15 residues. Germline V gene sequence: CDR1 MNHNS, CDR2 SASEGT. Here the CDR3 DNA reads TGTGCCAGCAGTGAAGGTGGACAGGGGATAAACACCATATATTTT. Translation gives CASSEGGQGINTIYF.

This chain connects TRBV9 to TRBJ1-2; perhaps TRBD1 as D (5 bases). Trimming cost V 1 base and J 7 bases, with 11 bases left between them. This CDR3 has 13 amino acids. Per germline, CDR1 SGDLS and CDR2 YYNGEE. CDR3 nucleotide sequence: TGTGCCAGCAGCGTATACGAGGGGACTGGCTACACCTTC. This encodes CASSVYEGTGYTF.

The chain recombines TRBV6-6 with TRBJ1-2, with 8 nucleotides matching TRBD1. Germline assignment: CDR1 MNHNY and CDR2 SVGAGI (reference sequence). V was clipped by 8 bases and J by 10 bases; unmatched bases: 9. CDR3 length: 12 residues. As DNA, the CDR3 is TGTGCCAGCGGGGGACAGGCTCTTTCCTACACCTTC. Translating gives CASGGQALSYTF.

This chain uses TRBV6-1 with TRBJ1-1, with no clear D. This CDR3 has 11 residues. V lost 4 bases and J 11 bases, leaving 11 bases between the germline ends. Germline lookup yields CDR1 MNHNS and CDR2 SASEGT. CDR3: CASSAWRPAFF. DNA of the CDR3: TGTGCCAGCAGTGCATGGAGACCGGCTTTCTTT.

V is TRBV11-2 and J is TRBJ2-1, with 11 bases that match TRBD2. Germline V gene lookup returns CDR1 SGHAT and CDR2 FQNNGV. The CDR3 extends over 16 amino acids. V lost 5 bases and J lost 8; bases outside the gene matches: 11. The CDR3 here is CASSPKGVAGGYEQFF. In DNA form, the CDR3 reads TGTGCCAGCAGCCCCAAGGGAGTAGCGGGAGGGTATGAGCAGTTCTTC.

This clone was recorded only once. The V and J genes are TRBV18 and TRBJ2-5, with 7 nucleotides matching TRBD2. Trimming took 4 bases from V and 7 from J; bases not matched to a gene: 9. The CDR3 runs 14 residues. CDR1 and CDR2 from the germline V gene are KGHSH and LQKENI. The CDR3, as DNA: TGTGCCAGCTCACGACCGGGAGGATGGGGGACCCAGTACTTC. Its translation is CASSRPGGWGTQYF.

V and J are TRBV7-9 and TRBJ2-5; 7 bases are a match to TRBD2. The germline V gene encodes CDR1 SEHNR and CDR2 FQNEAQ (reference sequence). The V segment lost 1 base and the J segment 7 bases; nucleotides outside the gene matches: 0. CDR3 size: 12 residues. CDR3 bases: TGTGCCAGCAGCTTAGAGCGGGGGACCCAGTACTTC. It translates to CASSLERGTQYF.

The genes are TRBV5-1 and TRBJ2-1; 9 nucleotides agree with TRBD1. The J segment lost 8 bases and the V segment lost 4 bases, leaving 13 bases of the junction unmatched. The germline gives CDR1 SGHRS, CDR2 YFSETQ. This CDR3 comprises 16 residues. The CDR3 nucleotides are TGCGCCAGCAGCCCGGGACAGGGTCTGAGGACCGATGAGCAGTTCTTC. Translating it yields CASSPGQGLRTDEQFF.

The chain uses TRBV28 and TRBJ2-7; D call uncertain. CDR1 is MDHEN and CDR2 is SYDVKM in the germline V gene. The CDR3 runs 12 residues. V lost 2 bases to trimming and J lost 4 bases, with 6 bases between them. CDR3 sequence (DNA): TGTGCCAGCAGTTTAAAAGGGTACGAGCAGTACTTC. Its protein is CASSLKGYEQYF. Combining the CDR3 with reference TRBV28 and TRBJ2-7 gives the whole variable domain DVKVTQSSRYLVKRTGEKVFLECVQDMDHENMFWYRQDPGLGLRLIYFSYDVKMKEKGDIPEGYSVSREKKERFSLILESASTNQTSMYLCASSLKGYEQYFGPGTRLTVT.

CDR3 sequence: CASSSPGLAGGADTQYF. CDR3 DNA: TGTGCCAGCAGCTCGCCGGGACTAGCGGGAGGTGCAGATACGCAGTATTTT. The chain is built from TRBV7-3 and TRBJ2-3, with 15 nucleotides matching TRBD2. The CDR3 length is 17 residues. CDR1 and CDR2 from the germline V gene are SGHTA and FQGTGA. The ends lost 4 bases at V and 4 bases at J; junction bases unmatched: 6.

This rearrangement joins TRBV11-2 to TRBJ1-3, with 8 bases matching TRBD1. CDR1 and CDR2 (germline): SGHAT, FQNNGV. This CDR3 spans 16 amino acids. The V and J ends lost 2 bases and 11 bases, in that order; junction bases with no gene match: 14. The CDR3 sequence: CASSLSVGRGQRAIYF. The CDR3 region has the DNA TGTGCCAGCAGCTTAAGCGTCGGCAGGGGGCAAAGGGCCATATATTTT.

This clone has more than one count but fewer than ten. The chain uses TRBV5-1 and TRBJ2-2; D perhaps matches TRBD1 (6 bases). CDR1 SGHRS and CDR2 YFSETQ come from the germline V gene. The V and J ends lost 2 bases and 1 base respectively, with 18 bases between them. This CDR3 comprises 18 residues. The CDR3 nucleotides read TGCGCCAGCAGCTTAAGACAGGTTGCCTCTCTGAACACCGGGGAGCTGTTTTTT. This encodes CASSLRQVASLNTGELFF.

This chain links TRBV2 with TRBJ1-3; 8 nucleotides align to TRBD1. The CDR3 runs 16 residues. From germline, CDR1 is SNHLY and CDR2 FYNNEI. J was trimmed by 2 bases and V by 6 bases; bases with no gene match: 9. The chain's CDR3 is CASSRLIQGAGNTIYF. The CDR3 DNA follows: TGTGCCAGCAGCCGCCTGATACAGGGGGCTGGAAACACCATATATTTT.